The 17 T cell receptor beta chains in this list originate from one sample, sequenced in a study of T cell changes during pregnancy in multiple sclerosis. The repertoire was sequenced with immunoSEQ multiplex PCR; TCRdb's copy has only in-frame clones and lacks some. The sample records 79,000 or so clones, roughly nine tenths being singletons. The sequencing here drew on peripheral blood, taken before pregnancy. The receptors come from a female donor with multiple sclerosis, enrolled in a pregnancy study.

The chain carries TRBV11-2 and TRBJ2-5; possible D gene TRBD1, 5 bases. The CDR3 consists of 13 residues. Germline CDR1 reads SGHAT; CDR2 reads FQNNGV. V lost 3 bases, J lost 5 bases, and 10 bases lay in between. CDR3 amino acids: CASSFQGAETQYF. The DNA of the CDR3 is TGTGCCAGCAGCTTTCAAGGGGCCGAGACCCAGTACTTC.

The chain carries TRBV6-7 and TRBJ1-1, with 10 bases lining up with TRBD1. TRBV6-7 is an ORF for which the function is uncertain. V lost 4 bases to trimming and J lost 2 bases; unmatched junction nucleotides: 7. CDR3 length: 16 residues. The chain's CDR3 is CASSSGTGALNTEAFF. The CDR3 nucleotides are TGTGCCAGCAGTTCAGGGACAGGGGCGCTCAACACTGAAGCTTTCTTT.

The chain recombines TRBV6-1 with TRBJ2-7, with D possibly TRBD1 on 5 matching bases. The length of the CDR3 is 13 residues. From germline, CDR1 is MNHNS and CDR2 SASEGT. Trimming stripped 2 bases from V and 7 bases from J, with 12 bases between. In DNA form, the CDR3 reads TGTGCCAGCAGTGAAAGAAGGGGCCCGGAGCAGTACTTC. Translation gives CASSERRGPEQYF.

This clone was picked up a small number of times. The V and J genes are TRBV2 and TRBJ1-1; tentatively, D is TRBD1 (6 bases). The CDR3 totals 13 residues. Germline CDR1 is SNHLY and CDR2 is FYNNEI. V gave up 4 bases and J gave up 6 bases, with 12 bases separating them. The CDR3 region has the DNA TGTGCCAGCAGTGTAGGGGGAATCGCTGAAGCTTTCTTT. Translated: CASSVGGIAEAFF.

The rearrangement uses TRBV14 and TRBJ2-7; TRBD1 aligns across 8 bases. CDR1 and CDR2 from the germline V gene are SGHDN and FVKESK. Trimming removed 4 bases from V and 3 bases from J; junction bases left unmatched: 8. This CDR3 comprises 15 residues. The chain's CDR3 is CASSPLQGGSYEQYF. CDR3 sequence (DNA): TGTGCCAGCAGCCCGCTACAGGGGGGAAGCTACGAGCAGTACTTC.

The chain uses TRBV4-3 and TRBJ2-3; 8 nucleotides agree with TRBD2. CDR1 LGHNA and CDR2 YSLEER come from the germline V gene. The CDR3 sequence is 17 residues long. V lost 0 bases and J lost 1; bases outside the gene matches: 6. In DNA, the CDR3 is TGCGCCAGCAGCCAAGATCGGGGGGGCTTGGGCACAGATACGCAGTATTTT. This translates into CASSQDRGGLGTDTQYF.

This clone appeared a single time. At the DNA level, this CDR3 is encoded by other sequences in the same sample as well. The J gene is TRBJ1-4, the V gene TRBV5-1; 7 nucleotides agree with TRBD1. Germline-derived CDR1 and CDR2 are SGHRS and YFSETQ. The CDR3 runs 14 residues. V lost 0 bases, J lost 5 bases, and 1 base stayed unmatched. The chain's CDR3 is CASSLGQGNEKLFF. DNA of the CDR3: TGCGCCAGCAGCTTGGGACAGGGAAATGAAAAACTGTTTTTT.

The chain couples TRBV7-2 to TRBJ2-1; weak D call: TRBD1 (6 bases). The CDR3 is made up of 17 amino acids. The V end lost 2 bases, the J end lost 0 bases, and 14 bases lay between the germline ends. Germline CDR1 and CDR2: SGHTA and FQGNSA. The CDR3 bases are TGTGCCAGCAGCTTAAGGACAGCCTTTAGCTCCTACAATGAGCAGTTCTTC. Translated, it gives CASSLRTAFSSYNEQFF.

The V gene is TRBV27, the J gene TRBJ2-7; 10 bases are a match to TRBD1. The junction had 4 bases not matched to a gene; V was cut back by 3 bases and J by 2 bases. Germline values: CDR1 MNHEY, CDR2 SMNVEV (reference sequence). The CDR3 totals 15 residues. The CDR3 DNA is TGTGCCAGCAGTTTGACCGGGACAGGGGCCTACGAGCAGTACTTC. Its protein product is CASSLTGTGAYEQYF.

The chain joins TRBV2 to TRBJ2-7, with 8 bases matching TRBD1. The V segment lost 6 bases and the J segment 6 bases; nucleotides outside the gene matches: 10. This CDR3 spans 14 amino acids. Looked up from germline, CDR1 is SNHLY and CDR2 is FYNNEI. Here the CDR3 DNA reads TGTGCCAGCAGGTTACAGGGGGGTCTTTTCGAGCAGTACTTC. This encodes CASRLQGGLFEQYF.

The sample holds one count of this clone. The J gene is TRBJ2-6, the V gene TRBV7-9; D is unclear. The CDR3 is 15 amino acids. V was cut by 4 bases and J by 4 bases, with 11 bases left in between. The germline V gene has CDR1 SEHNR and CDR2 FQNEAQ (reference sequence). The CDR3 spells CASSSTTAGANVLTF. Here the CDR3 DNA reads TGTGCCAGCAGCTCTACTACGGCCGGGGCCAACGTCCTGACTTTC.

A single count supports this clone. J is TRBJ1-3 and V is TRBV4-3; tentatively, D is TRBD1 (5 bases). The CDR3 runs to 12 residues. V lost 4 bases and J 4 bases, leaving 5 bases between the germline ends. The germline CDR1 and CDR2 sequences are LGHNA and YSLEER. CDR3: CASSPGGNTIYF. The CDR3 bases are TGCGCCAGCAGCCCAGGGGGAAACACCATATATTTT.

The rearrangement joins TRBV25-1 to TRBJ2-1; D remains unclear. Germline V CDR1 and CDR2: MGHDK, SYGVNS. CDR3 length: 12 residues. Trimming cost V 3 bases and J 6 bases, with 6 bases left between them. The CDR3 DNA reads TGTGCCAGCAGTGATCGGGTCAATGAGCAGTTCTTC. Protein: CASSDRVNEQFF.

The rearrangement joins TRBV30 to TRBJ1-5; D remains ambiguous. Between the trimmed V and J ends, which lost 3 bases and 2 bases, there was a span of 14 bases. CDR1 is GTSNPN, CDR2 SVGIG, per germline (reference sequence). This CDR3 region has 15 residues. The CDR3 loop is CAWSRMAGGNQPQHF. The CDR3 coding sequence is TGTGCCTGGAGCCGGATGGCGGGTGGCAATCAGCCCCAGCATTTT.

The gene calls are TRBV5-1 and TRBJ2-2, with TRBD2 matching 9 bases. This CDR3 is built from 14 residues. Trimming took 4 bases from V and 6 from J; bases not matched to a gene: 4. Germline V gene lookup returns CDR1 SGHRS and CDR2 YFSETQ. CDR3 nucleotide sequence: TGCGCCAGCAGCCCTAGCGGGATGGCCGGGGAGCTGTTTTTT. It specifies CASSPSGMAGELFF.

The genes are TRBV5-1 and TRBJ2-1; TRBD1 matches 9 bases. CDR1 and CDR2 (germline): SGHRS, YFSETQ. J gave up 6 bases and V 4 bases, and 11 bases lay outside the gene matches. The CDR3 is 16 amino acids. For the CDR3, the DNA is TGCGCCAGCAGCGGGGGACAGGGAGGATGGAGCAATGAGCAGTTCTTC. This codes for CASSGGQGGWSNEQFF.

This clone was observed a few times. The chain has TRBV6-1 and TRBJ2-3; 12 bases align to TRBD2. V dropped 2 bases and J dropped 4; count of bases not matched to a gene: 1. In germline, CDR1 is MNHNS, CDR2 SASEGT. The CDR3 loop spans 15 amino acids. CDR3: CASSELAGGPDTQYF. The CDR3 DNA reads TGTGCCAGCAGTGAACTAGCGGGGGGGCCAGATACGCAGTATTTT.